The sequence of this T cell receptor beta chain was determined in a study of CXCR3-negative and CXCR3-positive naive CD8 T cells. Turning to the study itself: The study obtained about 135 million TRB reads, about 1.5 +/- 0.3 million per library. Overall study findings and caveats: A higher hydrophobicity marked the TRB CDR3s of CXCR3-positive naive cells versus CXCR3-negative naive cells. Each naive subset displayed comparably high diversity, whereas memory CD8+ cells displayed much lower diversity.

As to this clonotype: Its target is unknown.

The libraries of TRB cDNA were constructed through 5' RACE using UMI labels. TCRdb re-called the 5' RACE reads and shows each CDR3 protein once, DNA omitted. Its clone listing holds about 130,000 distinct CDR3 sequences. The CDR3 length is 16 residues. Per the germline V gene, CDR1 is SEHNR and CDR2 is FQNEAQ (reference sequence). The receptor comes from a human donor in good health. Some clones in this sample may be carry-over from other donors' samples. The rearrangement links TRBV7-9 to TRBJ1-4; no DNA is available, so the TRBD1 call from TCRdb remains unchecked. Material for sequencing was naive CXCR3- CD8+ T cells from blood. Subset here: CD45RO-CCR7+CD27+CD95- naive CD8+ T cells lacking CXCR3 (TNR3-). The CDR3 here is CASSPTEYPRDEKLFF.